This T cell receptor beta chain was observed in a study of blood T cell repertoires in COVID-19. Study overall: Samples representing acute and convalescent COVID-19 were sourced from the United States, Italy and Spain.

Trimming at V came to 6 bases and at J to 4 bases, leaving 12 bases not matched to a gene. This CDR3 is 16 amino acids long. CDR1 and CDR2 from the germline V gene are SGHAT and FQNNGV. Original processing notes: Counts of nucleated cells, estimated from reference gene primer amplification, were obtained. The repertoire was sequenced with immunoSEQ multiplex PCR; TCRdb's copy has only in-frame clones and lacks some. V and J calls and clone size follow that table, whereas D and trimming were derived from the DNA. The table lists some 200,000 clones, roughly 94% of them singletons. The specimen was peripheral blood. This clonotype was obtained from a man aged 30 to 45 with acute or convalescent COVID-19. The J gene is TRBJ2-7, the V gene TRBV11-2, with 10 bases matching TRBD1. Written as DNA, the CDR3 is TGTGCCAGCAGACGGACACGGGACAGGGGAACGTACGAGCAGTACTTC. Its protein is CASRRTRDRGTYEQYF.